Shown below are 29 T cell receptor beta chains from a single sample sequenced in a study of neurological immune-mediated disorders. Using its own MiXCR run on the 5' RACE reads, TCRdb lists one record per CDR3 protein. The sample records 55,000 to 70,000 distinct CDR3 sequences, roughly 3.1% being singletons. The sequencing input was PBMCs. The receptor set was obtained from a woman aged 45-59 years with multiple sclerosis.

The sample holds many counts of this clonotype. V usage is TRBV20-1 and J usage is TRBJ2-2; TRBD1 might be the D (5 bases). CDR3 size: 14 residues. V lost 3 bases and J lost 6, with 14 bases in between. Germline CDR1 DFQATT, CDR2 SNEGSKA (reference sequence). CDR3 coding DNA: TGCAGTGCTAGGGCGGCAGGGTGGTCCGGGGAGCTGTTTTTT. It specifies CSARAAGWSGELFF.

This clonotype was counted many times. V usage is TRBV5-1 and J usage is TRBJ2-3; 10 bases align to TRBD2. This CDR3 region has 16 residues. V lost 0 bases and J lost 3; bases outside the gene matches: 4. Germline V lookup: CDR1 SGHRS, CDR2 YFSETQ. The CDR3 loop is CASSLEDSGGTDTQYF. The CDR3, as DNA: TGCGCCAGCAGCTTGGAGGATAGCGGGGGGACAGATACGCAGTATTTT.

Ten or more counts support this clonotype. The CDR3 region is CASSPPVSSYNEQFF. As DNA, the CDR3 is TGTGCCAGCAGCCCCCCGGTGAGCTCCTACAATGAGCAGTTCTTC. The chain uses TRBV7-2 and TRBJ2-1; D is ambiguous. The CDR3 loop spans 15 amino acids. V was clipped by 5 bases and J by 0 bases, with 11 bases between them. The germline CDR1 and CDR2 sequences are SGHTA and FQGNSA.

This clonotype was picked up many times. V usage is TRBV20-1 and J usage is TRBJ2-7; 7 nucleotides line up with TRBD1. The ends lost 0 bases at V and 2 bases at J; junction bases unmatched: 4. There are 14 residues in the CDR3. Germline CDR1 DFQATT, CDR2 SNEGSKA (reference sequence). Here the CDR3 reads CSAREPGTAYEQYF. In DNA form, the CDR3 reads TGCAGTGCTAGAGAGCCCGGGACAGCCTACGAGCAGTACTTC.

This clonotype was counted at least ten times. The chain joins TRBV7-2 to TRBJ2-3; the D is unclear. Germline-derived CDR1 and CDR2 are SGHTA and FQGNSA. This CDR3 contains 14 residues. Trimming removed 5 bases from V and 3 bases from J, with 12 bases in between. CDR3 in DNA: TGTGCCAGCAGCGCCCTAGTTGGTACAGATACGCAGTATTTT. Encoded protein: CASSALVGTDTQYF.

Many counts were recorded for this clonotype. This chain links TRBV20-1 with TRBJ2-3; no firm D call. The CDR3 loop spans 14 amino acids. The germline V and J ends were trimmed by 4 bases and 0 bases, with 11 bases remaining between them. Germline V gene lookup returns CDR1 DFQATT and CDR2 SNEGSKA (reference sequence). The CDR3 here is CSAKPGGSTDTQYF. DNA for the CDR3: TGCAGTGCTAAGCCGGGCGGTAGCACAGATACGCAGTATTTT.

This clonotype was seen many times. The chain carries TRBV15 and TRBJ2-5, with D perhaps matching TRBD2 (6 bases). The CDR3 is 14 residues long. With 5 bases removed from V and 5 bases from J, the gap between germline ends came to 15 bases. Germline V CDR1 and CDR2: LNHNV, YYDKDF (reference sequence). The CDR3 spells CATSSQAGEETQYF. In DNA, the CDR3 is TGTGCCACCAGCTCCCAAGCGGGTGAGGAGACCCAGTACTTC.

This clonotype was seen repeatedly, ten times or more. The CDR3 DNA reads TGTGCCACCAGCAGAGATAGGGCGGTCGGGGAGCTGTTTTTT. Its translation: CATSRDRAVGELFF. The J gene is TRBJ2-2, the V gene TRBV15; no firm D call. V gave up 0 bases and J gave up 7 bases, with 9 bases separating them. The CDR3 has 14 amino acids. Germline CDR1 reads LNHNV; CDR2 reads YYDKDF (reference sequence).

This clonotype was seen ten or more times. The chain recombines TRBV7-2 with TRBJ1-3; D not resolved. V lost 3 bases, J lost 0 bases, and 9 bases lay in between. CDR1 and CDR2 (germline): SGHTA, FQGNSA. The CDR3 runs to 15 residues. The CDR3 sequence is CASSLTGSSGNTIYF. The CDR3 nucleotides read TGTGCCAGCAGCTTGACGGGGAGCTCTGGAAACACCATATATTTT. Complete variable domain (other parts from reference TRBV7-2 and TRBJ1-3): GAGVSQSPSNKVTEKGKDVELRCDPISGHTALYWYRQSLGQGLEFLIYFQGNSAPDKSGLPSDRFSAERTGGSVSTLTIQRTQQEDSAVYLCASSLTGSSGNTIYFGEGSWLTVV.

This clonotype was counted many times. V usage is TRBV7-7 and J usage is TRBJ2-2; possible D gene TRBD2, 6 bases. Trimming shortened V by 6 bases and J by 4 bases, and 15 bases separated the two germline ends. The CDR3 spans 15 residues. Germline CDR1 and CDR2: SSHAT and FNYEAQ (reference sequence). CDR3 residues: CASRGAAGSTGELFF. As DNA, the CDR3 is TGTGCCAGCAGAGGCGCCGCGGGAAGCACCGGGGAGCTGTTTTTT.

This clonotype came up many times. The chain carries TRBV7-2 and TRBJ1-2; D is ambiguous. Trimming pared 7 bases from V and 8 bases from J, leaving 14 bases between. The CDR3 has 12 amino acids. Per the germline V gene, CDR1 is SGHTA and CDR2 is FQGNSA. The CDR3 nucleotides read TGTGCCAGCACTGCACGGGTGGGCGGCTACACCTTC. It translates to CASTARVGGYTF.

This clonotype occurred many times. The chain employs TRBV7-2 and TRBJ2-1; D perhaps matches TRBD2 (5 bases). Germline CDR1 is SGHTA and CDR2 is FQGNSA. The CDR3 spans 15 residues. V lost 0 bases, J lost 4 bases, and 10 bases lay in between. Written as DNA, the CDR3 is TGTGCCAGCAGCTTAGCGAGGACTGAGTACAATGAGCAGTTCTTC. Protein: CASSLARTEYNEQFF.

The table lists this clonotype with many counts. J is TRBJ2-1 and V is TRBV7-2, with D uncertain. Trimming shortened V by 5 bases and J by 7 bases, and 9 bases separated the two germline ends. Germline V gene data show CDR1 as SGHTA and CDR2 as FQGNSA. CDR3 size: 12 residues. The CDR3 DNA reads TGTGCCAGCAGCCACGACCGGAATGAGCAGTTCTTC. It yields the protein CASSHDRNEQFF.

This clonotype has ten or more counts. This chain joins TRBV29-1 and TRBJ1-1; 8 nucleotides align to TRBD1. Looked up from germline, CDR1 is SQVTM and CDR2 is ANQGSEA. V dropped 2 bases and J dropped 4; count of bases not matched to a gene: 3. This CDR3 has 13 residues. This chain's CDR3 is CSVERDRGTEAFF. DNA for the CDR3: TGCAGCGTTGAACGAGACAGGGGCACTGAAGCTTTCTTT.

The table lists this clonotype with many counts. The CDR3 nucleotides are TGCGCCAGCACCCCGACAGGGGGCCAAGAGACCCAGTACTTC. Its translation: CASTPTGGQETQYF. This chain connects TRBV5-1 to TRBJ2-5, with TRBD1 matching over 9 bases. Germline trimming cut 6 bases from V and 1 base from J; bases unmatched to any gene: 4. CDR3 length equals 14 residues. Germline assignment: CDR1 SGHRS and CDR2 YFSETQ.

This clonotype was counted ten times or more. V usage is TRBV20-1 and J usage is TRBJ1-6; D is unclear. V lost 3 bases and J 8 bases, leaving 14 bases between the germline ends. Germline V gene sequence: CDR1 DFQATT, CDR2 SNEGSKA (reference sequence). The CDR3 runs 14 residues. The CDR3 nucleotides are TGCAGTGCTAGTGTACCTAATATGGATTCACCCCTCCACTTT. Amino acid sequence: CSASVPNMDSPLHF.

Many counts were recorded for this clonotype. The chain recombines TRBV20-1 with TRBJ1-6; 8 positions match TRBD1. With V trimmed by 1 base and J by 3 bases, 8 bases remained unmatched. The CDR3 is 17 amino acids. CDR1 is DFQATT and CDR2 is SNEGSKA in the germline V gene (reference sequence). DNA for the CDR3: TGCAGTGCTAGAGGTGAACAGGGGGAGATCTATAATTCACCCCTCCACTTT. Residues: CSARGEQGEIYNSPLHF.

This clonotype occurred many times. This chain uses TRBV6-6 with TRBJ1-6, with D unresolved. With 4 bases removed from V and 8 bases from J, the gap between germline ends came to 15 bases. Germline-derived CDR1 and CDR2 are MNHNY and SVGAGI (reference sequence). This CDR3 comprises 15 residues. CDR3 region: CASSSPTGNDSPLHF. The CDR3 region has the DNA TGTGCCAGCAGTTCCCCGACGGGGAACGATTCACCCCTCCACTTT.

This clonotype was observed at least ten times. CDR3 residues: CASSSGGQTQYF. In DNA form, the CDR3 reads TGTGCCAGCAGTTCCGGGGGCCAGACCCAGTACTTC. V gene TRBV25-1 combines with J gene TRBJ2-5, with D perhaps TRBD1 or TRBD2 (6 bases each). The CDR3 is 12 residues long. V lost 5 bases and J 6 bases, leaving 10 bases between the germline ends. Germline CDR1 reads MGHDK; CDR2 reads SYGVNS.

The sample holds many counts of this clonotype. V and J are TRBV30 and TRBJ2-7; D uncertain. This CDR3 has 12 amino acids. From germline, CDR1 is GTSNPN and CDR2 SVGIG (reference sequence). Between the trimmed V and J ends, which lost 2 bases and 3 bases, there was a span of 8 bases. The CDR3 nucleotides are TGTGCCTGGAGTCAACAGAACTACGAGCAGTACGTC. As protein: CAWSQQNYEQYV.

This clonotype was seen at least ten times. V is TRBV5-8 and J is TRBJ2-1; no clear D gene. The CDR3 extends over 12 amino acids. CDR1 and CDR2 from the germline V gene are SGHTS and YDEGEE. Trimming pared 0 bases from V and 3 bases from J, leaving 1 base between. CDR3: CASSLVYNEQFF. The CDR3 nucleotides read TGTGCCAGCAGCTTGGTCTACAATGAGCAGTTCTTC.

This clonotype was counted at least ten times. The CDR3 DNA reads as TGTGCCAGCAGCCAAGTAGTCGGACAGGGCAACGGGGAGCTGTTTTTT. Amino acids: CASSQVVGQGNGELFF. The V and J genes are TRBV3-1 and TRBJ2-2, with 8 positions matching TRBD1. There are 16 residues in the CDR3. Germline V gene sequence: CDR1 LGHDT, CDR2 YNNKEL (reference sequence). V lost 1 base and J lost 7; bases outside the gene matches: 8.

This clonotype has a count of ten or more. The rearrangement joins TRBV5-1 to TRBJ1-1; D not certain. Germline V gene sequence: CDR1 SGHRS, CDR2 YFSETQ. This CDR3 is 13 amino acids long. V was clipped by 2 bases and J by 1 base, with 6 bases between them. The DNA of the CDR3 is TGCGCCAGCAGCTTCTGGGGGAACACTGAAGCTTTCTTT. It specifies CASSFWGNTEAFF.

This clonotype was recorded many times. The chain uses TRBV20-1 and TRBJ1-1; D may be TRBD1 (5 bases). The CDR3 consists of 15 residues. V lost 3 bases, J lost 3 bases, and 17 bases lay in between. CDR1 is DFQATT, CDR2 SNEGSKA, per germline (reference sequence). The CDR3 loop reads CSARAWGRQDTEAFF. CDR3 sequence (DNA): TGCAGTGCTAGGGCTTGGGGGAGGCAGGACACTGAAGCTTTCTTT.

Only a few counts were recorded for this clonotype. V gene TRBV18 combines with J gene TRBJ2-5; 7 bases line up with TRBD2. The V segment lost 2 bases and the J segment 5 bases; nucleotides outside the gene matches: 11. The V gene's germline CDR1 is KGHSH and CDR2 LQKENI. This CDR3 contains 16 residues. CDR3 loop: CASSPLSSGVRETQYF. For the CDR3, the DNA is TGTGCCAGCTCACCATTATCTAGCGGAGTCCGGGAGACCCAGTACTTC.

Ten or more counts support this clonotype. V gene TRBV7-2 combines with J gene TRBJ1-2, with D possibly matching TRBD1 (5 bases). The V gene's germline CDR1 is SGHTA and CDR2 FQGNSA. The CDR3 runs to 15 residues. Trimming took 6 bases from V and 1 from J, leaving 15 bases between them. The DNA of the CDR3 is TGTGCCAGCAGTATTGACAGACAAGTTAACTATGGCTACACCTTC. Its translation: CASSIDRQVNYGYTF.

At least ten counts were recorded for this clonotype. This rearrangement joins TRBV5-6 to TRBJ2-7; D gene unclear. Trimming removed 4 bases at V and 3 bases at J, with 20 bases between. The CDR3 has 16 residues. Germline values: CDR1 SGHDT, CDR2 YYEEEE. Here the CDR3 DNA reads TGTGCCAGCAGCAGCCTCGGACCCGGCCGAGACTACGAGCAGTACTTC. As protein: CASSSLGPGRDYEQYF.

The table lists this clonotype with many counts. The V and J genes are TRBV7-9 and TRBJ2-6, with D possibly TRBD2 on 5 matching bases. Trimming stripped 3 bases from V and 0 bases from J, with 12 bases between. CDR1 SEHNR and CDR2 FQNEAQ come from the germline V gene (reference sequence). The CDR3 spans 17 residues. The CDR3 nucleotides read TGTGCCAGCAGCTTGAGGGAGTCAAGCTCTGGGGCCAACGTCCTGACTTTC. This encodes CASSLRESSSGANVLTF.

There are many counts of this clonotype. The chain uses TRBV7-9 and TRBJ2-1, with 7 bases that match TRBD2. V was pared by 5 bases and J by 12 bases, with 13 bases of the junction left unmatched. The CDR3 consists of 14 residues. Germline CDR1 SEHNR, CDR2 FQNEAQ (reference sequence). This CDR3 reads CASSVTISGFGQFF. Here the CDR3 DNA reads TGTGCCAGCAGCGTTACAATTAGCGGGTTTGGGCAGTTCTTC.